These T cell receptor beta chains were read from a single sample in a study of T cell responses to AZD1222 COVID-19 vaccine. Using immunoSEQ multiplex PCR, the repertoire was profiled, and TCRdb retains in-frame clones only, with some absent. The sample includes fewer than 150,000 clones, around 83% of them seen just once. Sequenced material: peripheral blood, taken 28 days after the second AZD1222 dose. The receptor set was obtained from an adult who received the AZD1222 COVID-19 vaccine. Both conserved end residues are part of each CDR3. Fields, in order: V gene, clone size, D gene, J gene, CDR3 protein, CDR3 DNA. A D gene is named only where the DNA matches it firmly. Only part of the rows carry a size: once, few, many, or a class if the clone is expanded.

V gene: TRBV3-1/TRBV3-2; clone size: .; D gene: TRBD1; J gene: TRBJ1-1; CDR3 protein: CASSQGAVGRGEAFF; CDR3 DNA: TGTGCCAGCAGCCAAGGCGCGGTTGGCAGGGGGGAAGCTTTCTTT
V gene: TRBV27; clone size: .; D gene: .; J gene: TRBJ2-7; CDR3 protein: CASSTSQGTYEQYF; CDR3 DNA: TGTGCCAGCAGTACATCACAGGGTACCTACGAGCAGTACTTC
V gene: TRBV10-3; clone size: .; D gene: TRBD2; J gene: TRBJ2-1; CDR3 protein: CAISDSSGSNEQFF; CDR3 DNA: TGTGCCATCAGTGATTCTAGCGGGAGCAATGAGCAGTTCTTC
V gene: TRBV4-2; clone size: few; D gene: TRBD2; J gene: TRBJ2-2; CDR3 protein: CASSQDWSSGYTGELFF; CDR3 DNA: TGTGCCAGCAGCCAAGATTGGTCTAGCGGATACACCGGGGAGCTGTTTTTT
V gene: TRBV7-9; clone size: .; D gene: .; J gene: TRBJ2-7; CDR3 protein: CASSFFTYEQYF; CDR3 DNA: TGTGCCAGCAGCTTTTTCACCTACGAGCAGTACTTC
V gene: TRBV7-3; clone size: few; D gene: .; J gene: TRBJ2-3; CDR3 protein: CASRLTGSTDTQYF; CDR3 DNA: TGTGCCAGCAGACTTACAGGGAGCACAGATACGCAGTATTTT
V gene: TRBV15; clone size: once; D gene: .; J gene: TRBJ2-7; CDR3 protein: CATSSGSEDPYEQYF; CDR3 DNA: TGTGCCACCAGCAGTGGAAGTGAGGATCCCTACGAGCAGTACTTC
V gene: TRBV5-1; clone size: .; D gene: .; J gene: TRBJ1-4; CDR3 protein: CASRDGANEKLFF; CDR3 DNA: TGCGCCAGCAGGGATGGGGCTAATGAAAAACTGTTTTTT
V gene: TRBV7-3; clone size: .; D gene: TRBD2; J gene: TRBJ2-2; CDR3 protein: CASSLVGGETGELFF; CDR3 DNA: TGTGCCAGCAGCTTAGTGGGAGGGGAAACCGGGGAGCTGTTTTTT
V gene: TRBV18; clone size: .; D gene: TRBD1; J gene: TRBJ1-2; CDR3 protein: CASSHNGQGNGYTF; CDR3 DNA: TGTGCCAGCTCACATAACGGACAGGGGAATGGCTACACCTTC
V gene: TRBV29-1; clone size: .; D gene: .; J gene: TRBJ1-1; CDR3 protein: CSVSPQGTEAFF; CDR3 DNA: TGCAGCGTTTCCCCGCAGGGTACTGAAGCTTTCTTT
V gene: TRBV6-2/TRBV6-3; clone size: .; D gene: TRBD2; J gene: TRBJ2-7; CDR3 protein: CASSLAGGFSYEQYF; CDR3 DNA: TGTGCCAGCAGTCTAGCGGGAGGGTTCTCCTACGAGCAGTACTTC
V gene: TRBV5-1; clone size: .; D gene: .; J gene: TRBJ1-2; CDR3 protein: CASSLGGHRRRQLYGYTF; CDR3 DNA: TGCGCCAGCAGCTTGGGGGGCCACCGGAGGCGTCAACTATATGGCTACACCTTC
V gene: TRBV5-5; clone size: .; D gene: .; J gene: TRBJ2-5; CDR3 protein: CASSSHTRAGWAGTQYF; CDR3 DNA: TGTGCCAGCAGCTCACATACCCGAGCAGGGTGGGCAGGGACCCAGTACTTC
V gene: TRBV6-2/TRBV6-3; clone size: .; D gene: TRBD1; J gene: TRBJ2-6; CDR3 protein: CASSYGQGIGANVLTF; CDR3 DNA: TGTGCCAGCAGTTATGGACAGGGGATAGGGGCCAACGTCCTGACTTTC
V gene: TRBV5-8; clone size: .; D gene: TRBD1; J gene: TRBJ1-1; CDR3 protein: CASSGRDRVSLWVTEAFF; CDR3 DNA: TGTGCCAGCAGCGGCCGGGACAGGGTCTCCCTGTGGGTCACTGAAGCTTTCTTT
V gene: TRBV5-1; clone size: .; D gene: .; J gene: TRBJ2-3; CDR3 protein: CASSLLGGVIDTQYF; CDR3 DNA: TGCGCCAGCAGCTTGTTGGGCGGGGTCATTGATACGCAGTATTTT
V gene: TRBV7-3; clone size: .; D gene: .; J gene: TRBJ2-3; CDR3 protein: CASSLWGAVTDTQYF; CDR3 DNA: TGTGCCAGCAGCTTATGGGGGGCCGTCACAGATACGCAGTATTTT
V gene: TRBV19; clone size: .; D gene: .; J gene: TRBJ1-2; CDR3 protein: CASSIASGPNYGYTF; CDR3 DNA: TGTGCCAGTAGTATAGCGTCCGGGCCTAACTATGGCTACACCTTC
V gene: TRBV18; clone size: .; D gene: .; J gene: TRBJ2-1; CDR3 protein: CASSPGRQGTAYNEQFF; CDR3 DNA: TGTGCCAGCTCACCAGGTCGTCAAGGCACAGCCTACAATGAGCAGTTCTTC
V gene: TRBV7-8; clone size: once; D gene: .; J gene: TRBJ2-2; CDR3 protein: CASSLAGVGWTRNTGELFF; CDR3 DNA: TGTGCCAGCAGCTTAGCAGGTGTCGGGTGGACTCGGAACACCGGGGAGCTGTTTTTT
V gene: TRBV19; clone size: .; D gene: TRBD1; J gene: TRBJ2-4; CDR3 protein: CASSIRTGGFKNIQYF; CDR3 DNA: TGTGCCAGTAGTATCAGGACAGGGGGGTTCAAAAACATTCAGTACTTC
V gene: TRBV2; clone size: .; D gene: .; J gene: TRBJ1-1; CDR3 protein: CASSSVFELEF; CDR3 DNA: TGTGCCAGCAGTAGTGTTTTCGAGTTGGAATTT
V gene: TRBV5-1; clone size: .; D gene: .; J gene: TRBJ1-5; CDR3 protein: CASSLGGRNQPQHF; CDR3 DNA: TGCGCCAGCAGCTTGGGAGGGCGGAATCAGCCCCAGCATTTT
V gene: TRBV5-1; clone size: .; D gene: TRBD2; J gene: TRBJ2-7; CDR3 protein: CASSLVTSGRASEQYF; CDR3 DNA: TGCGCCAGCAGCTTAGTTACTAGCGGGAGGGCCTCCGAGCAGTACTTC
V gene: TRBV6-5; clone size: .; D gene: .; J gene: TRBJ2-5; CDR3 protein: CASKTTVSGETQYF; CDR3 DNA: TGTGCCAGCAAGACGACAGTTTCAGGAGAGACCCAGTACTTC
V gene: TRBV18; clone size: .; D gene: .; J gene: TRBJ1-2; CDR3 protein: CASSPSKDSGANYGYTF; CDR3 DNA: TGTGCCAGCTCACCCTCCAAGGACAGTGGAGCTAACTATGGCTACACCTTC
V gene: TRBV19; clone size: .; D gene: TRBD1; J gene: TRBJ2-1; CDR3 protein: CASSIGPQGLREQFF; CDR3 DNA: TGTGCCAGTAGTATAGGACCACAGGGGCTAAGGGAGCAGTTCTTC
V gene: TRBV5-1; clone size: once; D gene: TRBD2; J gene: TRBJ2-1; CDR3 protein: CASSLYGSGREYYNEQFF; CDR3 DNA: TGCGCCAGCAGCTTGTACGGTAGCGGGAGGGAATACTACAATGAGCAGTTCTTC